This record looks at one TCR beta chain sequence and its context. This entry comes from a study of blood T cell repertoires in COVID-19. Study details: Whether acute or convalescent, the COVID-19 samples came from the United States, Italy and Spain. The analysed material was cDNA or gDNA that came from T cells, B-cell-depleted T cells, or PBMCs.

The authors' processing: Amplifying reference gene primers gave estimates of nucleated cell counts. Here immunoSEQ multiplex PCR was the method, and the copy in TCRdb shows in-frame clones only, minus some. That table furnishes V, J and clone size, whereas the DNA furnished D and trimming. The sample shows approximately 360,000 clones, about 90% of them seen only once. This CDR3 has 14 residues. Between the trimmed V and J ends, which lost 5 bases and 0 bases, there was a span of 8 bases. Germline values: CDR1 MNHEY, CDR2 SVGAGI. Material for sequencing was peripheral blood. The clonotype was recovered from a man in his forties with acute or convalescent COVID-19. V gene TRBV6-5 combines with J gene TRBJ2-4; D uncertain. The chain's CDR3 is CASSRHVAKNIQYF. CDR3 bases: TGTGCCAGCAGTCGACACGTAGCCAAAAACATTCAGTACTTC.